The text below deals with one TCR beta chain. This entry comes from a study of blood T cell repertoires in COVID-19. About the study: Collection of acute and convalescent COVID-19 samples took place in the United States, Italy and Spain.

Some clones are missing from TCRdb's copy, which holds only in-frame ones; the method was immunoSEQ multiplex PCR. The sample has 40,000 to 60,000 clones, roughly 70% seen once. This sequence originates from a woman in her sixties or seventies with acute or convalescent COVID-19. The sample consisted of peripheral blood.

The CDR3, as DNA: TGTGCCAGCTCACCTGGACTAGCGGGAGCCGAGCAGTACTTC. This encodes CASSPGLAGAEQYF. This chain uses TRBV18 with TRBJ2-7, with TRBD2 matching 13 bases. From germline, CDR1 is KGHSH and CDR2 LQKENI. The CDR3 covers 14 residues. J lost 6 bases, V lost 3 bases, and 2 bases had no gene match.